This T cell receptor beta chain was sequenced for a study of blood T cell repertoires in COVID-19. Clones were read by immunoSEQ multiplex PCR, and TCRdb kept only the in-frame ones, dropping some. The sample records 300,000 to 350,000 clones, around nine tenths being singletons. The specimen was PBMCs or T cells enriched from blood (not recorded which). This sequence originates from a woman in her 30s who had recovered from COVID-19.

CDR3 residues: CASSQDPSRQGGTEAFF. The CDR3, as DNA: TGCGCCAGCAGCCAAGATCCGAGTCGACAGGGAGGTACTGAAGCTTTCTTT. The V gene is TRBV4-1, the J gene TRBJ1-1; 7 nucleotides align to TRBD1. CDR1 is MGHRA, CDR2 YSYEKL, per germline. The CDR3 consists of 17 residues. Trimming removed 0 bases from V and 5 bases from J; junction bases left unmatched: 12.